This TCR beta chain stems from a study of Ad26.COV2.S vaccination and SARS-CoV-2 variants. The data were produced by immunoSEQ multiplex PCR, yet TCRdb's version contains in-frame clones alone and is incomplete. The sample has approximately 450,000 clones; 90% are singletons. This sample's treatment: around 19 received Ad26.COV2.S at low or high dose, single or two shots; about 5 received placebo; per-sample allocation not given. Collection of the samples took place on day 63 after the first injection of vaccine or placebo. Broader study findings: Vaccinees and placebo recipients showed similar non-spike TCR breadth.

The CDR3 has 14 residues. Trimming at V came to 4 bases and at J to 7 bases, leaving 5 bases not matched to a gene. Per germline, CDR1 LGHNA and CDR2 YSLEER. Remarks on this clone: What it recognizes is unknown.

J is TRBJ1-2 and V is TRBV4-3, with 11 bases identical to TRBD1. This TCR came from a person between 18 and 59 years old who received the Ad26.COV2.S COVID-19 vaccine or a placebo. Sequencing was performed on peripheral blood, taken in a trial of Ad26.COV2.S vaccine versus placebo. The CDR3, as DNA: TGCGCCAGCAGCCTAGGACAGGGGGCAGGTGGCTACACCTTC. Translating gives CASSLGQGAGGYTF.